At least ten counts were recorded for the clone carrying this T cell receptor beta chain. The target antigen is unknown. TCRbeta library construction was performed incorporating unique molecular identifiers. TCRdb re-called the PCR reads through MiXCR, storing one row per CDR3 protein. Of 330,000 or so distinct CDR3 sequences listed, roughly 7.8% were seen once; the top ten hold approximately 9.1%. These data come from a study of T-cell reconstitution after alpha-beta-depleted transplantation in children. Points from the study as a whole: T-cell numbers and diversity one year post-transplant derived largely from freshly generated T cells. Several patients had high TCRbeta diversity at day 60; it came from surviving recipient T cells and thymic progenitors. Reports say that about two months after transplant, the alpha-beta T cells came out of several hundred graft clones that had expanded.

CDR1 and CDR2 (germline): SGHVS, FNYEAQ. V was clipped by 6 bases and J by 4 bases, with 12 bases between them. This CDR3 comprises 13 residues. This sequence was found in a female patient aged 2-10 years who had a stem cell transplant for Fanconi anemia, so the T cells may come from the graft donor. Sequences were derived from peripheral blood, sampled 360 days after TCRalphabeta/CD19-depleted stem cell transplant. V and J are TRBV7-6 and TRBJ2-5; D is perhaps TRBD1 or TRBD2 (5 bases each). CDR3 coding DNA: TGTGCCAGCAGTTCGGGACGGGGAGAGACCCAGTACTTC. This encodes CASSSGRGETQYF.